This record looks at one TCR beta chain sequence and its context. Its antigen is still unknown. This specimen comes from a study of T cell responses to AZD1222 COVID-19 vaccine. Only in-frame clones appear in the TCRdb table, and some are missing; sequencing was by immunoSEQ multiplex PCR. The data contain tens of thousands of clones, around nine tenths of them singletons. The CDR3 runs 14 residues. Germline CDR1 reads SGHRS; CDR2 reads YFSETQ. The V end was cut by 0 bases, the J end by 1 base, with 5 bases between. Second-dose groups at about 4 or about 12 weeks were pooled. Overall study findings and caveats: The CD4 TCRs associated with vaccination extended across spike and predominated at 160-218 and 743-854. None of the repertoires were sampled until the peak T cell response had passed. Mostly white British, mostly female donors; authors suggested clonal diversity may be underestimated.

This specimen consisted of peripheral blood, obtained 28 days after the second AZD1222 dose. This sequence was found in an adult who received the AZD1222 COVID-19 vaccine. The chain combines TRBV5-1 with TRBJ1-3, with D unresolved. CDR3 sequence (DNA): TGCGCCAGCAGCTTGGATGGTTCTGGAAACACCATATATTTT. Its translation is CASSLDGSGNTIYF.